This TCR beta chain was retrieved from a study of T-cell reconstitution after alpha-beta-depleted transplantation in children. Unique molecular identifiers were built into the TCRbeta library. Each CDR3 protein is one row after TCRdb ran MiXCR on the PCR reads. The sample contains a few hundred thousand distinct CDR3 sequences, over 25% of which appear only once. CDR1 SNHLY and CDR2 FYNNEI come from the germline V gene. V gave up 3 bases and J gave up 4 bases, with 12 bases separating them. CDR3 length equals 15 residues. This clonotype occurred a few times. This specimen consisted of PBMCs, obtained before TCRalphabeta/CD19-depleted stem cell transplant. The sequence was obtained from a boy younger than two with Wiskott-Aldrich syndrome, due to receive a stem cell transplant. The rearrangement links TRBV2 to TRBJ2-2, with TRBD2 as a possible D gene (5 bases). The CDR3 is CASSDERKLTGELFF. The DNA for the CDR3 is TGTGCCAGCAGTGATGAGCGGAAACTCACCGGGGAGCTGTTTTTT.